This section outlines one TCR beta chain sequence together with its context. What it recognizes is unknown. A linear amplification protocol produced the TCR libraries from about 450 ng of total RNA. TCRdb re-derived calls from the reads in MiXCR, one entry per CDR3 protein. The top ten hold roughly 2.3% of the sample, which has about 180,000 distinct CDR3 sequences, over 60% seen once. The source of the sample is a study of healthy donors' naive CD4 and CD8 T cells. Study-wide findings and caveats: Naive CD4+ and CD8+ cells reportedly differed in usage of most V and J genes.

Germline values: CDR1 LNHDA, CDR2 SQIVND (reference sequence). V lost 7 bases and J 6 bases, leaving 10 bases between the germline ends. CDR3 size: 12 residues. The sequencing sample was made of naive CD4+ and CD8+ T cells sorted from blood, pooled from several donors. This sequence was found in a pool of human donors in good health; the sample pools cells from several healthy donors. The chain recombines TRBV19 with TRBJ2-1; a possible D gene is TRBD2 (6 bases). CDR3: CASMSGGNEQFF. DNA for the CDR3: TGTGCCAGTATGTCCGGGGGCAATGAGCAGTTCTTC. Full variable domain (missing parts from reference TRBV19 and TRBJ2-1): DGGITQSPKYLFRKEGQNVTLSCEQNLNHDAMYWYRQDPGQGLRLIYYSQIVNDFQKGDIAEGYSVSREKKESFPLTVTSAQKNPTAFYLCASMSGGNEQFFGPGTRLTVL.